This TCR beta chain was recorded in a study of cytomegalovirus exposure and HLA in healthy donors (dated by TCRdb to between 2016 and 2019). Study-wide context: An earlier analysis of 587 of the donors reported approximately 280 Gb of sequence data and roughly 120 million unique TCR beta sequences obtained from approximately 180 million T cells. Roughly 300 gigabases of sequencing data and approximately 85 million unique TCR sequences were included in an early release covering about 700 HLA-typed donors. Of the 300 to 500 genotyped donors, 80% to 90% were placed in the genetic ancestry cluster associated with self-reported Caucasian donors. The study was designed to test whether signatures of past pathogen exposure could be identified by cataloging public T cell receptors. The study used immunosequencing to profile the T cell repertoires of more than 650 subjects and linked those repertoires to cytomegalovirus serostatus. A separate validation cohort of 100 to 150 different subjects was used in addition to the 666-subject first cohort. The study combined high-throughput TCR immunosequencing, statistical association of individual TCRs with disease status, and machine learning to predict cytomegalovirus infection status. In a later analysis, previously published TCR beta repertoires from 666 donors were re-analyzed and high-resolution HLA genotyping was added so that TCR occurrence patterns could be studied. Rather than drawing on any new phenotypic data, the later analysis identified candidate immune exposures from TCR beta sequences and the way those sequences occurred across donors. In an earlier analysis of roughly 600 of the donors, high-throughput TCR beta sequencing was used to judge whether each TCR beta V gene segment behaved as functional or pseudogenic. Donor age, sex, ethnicity and CMV serostatus were compiled together with the repertoire data. In a later genetic analysis, genome-wide SNP genotypes for about three fifths of the roughly 670 donors were used, and that subset was treated as a discovery cohort. All discovery cohort repertoires had been generated using a single sequencing platform. Class I and class II HLA loci were covered by the typing at four-digit resolution. Typing coverage differed by locus: A, B, C, DRB1 and DQB1 were typed in about 629-640 donors, DQA1 in about 510, DPA1 in around 610, and DPB1 in around 440. Roughly five DR-DQ haplotypes were handled as single units for association and clustering because linkage in the cohort was strong. Across 300 to 400 genotyped donors of the cohort, an average of roughly 250,000 unique TCR beta nucleotide sequences per donor were sequenced, and about a sixth of those sequences were non-productive. On the study overall, not on this receptor specifically: The classifier was reported to diagnose cytomegalovirus status with high specificity and sensitivity in both the original and validation cohorts. At a false discovery rate of 0.05, a later analysis linked under 20,000 TCR beta sequences to specific HLA alleles. In a later analysis, the rate of TCR association differed among HLA loci, with DRB1 alleles having the most associated TCRs and HLA-C alleles having the fewest. Some IMGT-functional V segments, including TRBV6-2 and TRBV6-3, could not be told apart with the 87-base-pair reads, so those segments were excluded. In an earlier analysis of more than 500 of the donors, most TCR beta V segments appeared in productive rearrangements about 90% or about 30% of the time, broadly matching IMGT annotations. Immune exposure information for the cohort was limited to CMV serostatus. V-gene and J-gene trimming of TCR beta chains was associated with a missense DCLRE1C variant in a later genetic analysis, and the association was replicated in an independent cohort. In this cohort, only TCR beta chains were sequenced, and detectable features were limited by the absence of alpha or paired-chain data. A total of 164 TCR beta chains were listed by the study as associated with cytomegalovirus. The sequencing pipeline was judged likely to have produced a cluster of highly shared sequence variants as a technical artifact. Three of the identified cytomegalovirus-associated TCR beta chains were confirmed in vitro to be specific for cytomegalovirus antigens. A further reported finding was that TCR beta sequences accurately predicted the HLA-A and HLA-B alleles for most subjects in the first cohort. Compared with equally common non-associated chains, HLA-associated TCR beta chains in a later analysis were more clonally expanded and had lower generation probabilities. Because some donors lacked HLA typing at each locus, the association tests relied only on the typed subset. Most CMV-associated TCR beta chains appeared to be HLA-restricted in a later analysis, and the HLA associations seemed to be driven largely by CMV exposure. Linkage disequilibrium might explain the correlated functional status among segregating V segments, but an unknown experimental factor could not be ruled out. Because counts were too low, 15 to 20 rarely observed V segments, including chromosome 9 orphons, were excluded from the earlier analysis of around 590 of the donors. While some public TCRs were present in many individuals, most TCR sequences turned up only very rarely across donors. Compared with the 666-donor mean, donors in an Asian-associated ancestry cluster had fewer N-insertions in productive TCRs, according to a later genetic analysis. Strong co-occurrence of HLA alleles, especially DR and DQ, made assigning TCR associations to individual alleles difficult. In a later analysis, several top co-occurrence clusters were reported to appear linked to parvovirus B19, influenza, CMV and Epstein-Barr virus. Sequencing depth was assumed to be roughly uniform across donors in the presence/absence analyses, though that assumption may not hold. The authors suggested that the approach could potentially be extended to other disease states and immunological phenotypes.

In total, just over 650 healthy bone marrow donors made up the cohort. At the time of sampling, every cohort member was nominally healthy, though immune exposures that went unrecorded were likely present. The donor was CMV seronegative and was included in the group of under 450 seronegative cohort members. Each donor provided a peripheral blood sample, and peripheral blood mononuclear cells were used for TCR beta sequencing. The Qiagen DNeasy Blood Extraction Kit was used to extract genomic DNA from the blood cell samples. Comments on this clone: What this receptor recognizes is not known. Base qualities were left out, and no much larger clone turns up one base away.

Library creation used the immunoSEQ multiplex PCR assay. A mixture of 60 forward primers for TCR Vbeta segments and 13 reverse primers for TCR Jbeta segments was used in the multiplex PCR. The CDR3 region of rearranged TCR beta genes was amplified from genomic DNA by a multiplex PCR assay. On the Illumina HiSeq System, the amplified TCR beta libraries were sequenced as 87-base-pair reads. The original methods were these. A later analysis tallied 75 million to 95 million unique TCR beta chains across the 700 or so repertoires, and about 12 million of those chains were shared by two or more donors. A nearest-neighbor algorithm error-corrected the raw reads and collapsed the reads into unique sequences, merging closely related sequences to remove PCR and sequencing errors. To assign V, D and J gene segments, CDR3 sequences were aligned to IMGT reference sequences. Each retained sequence needed at least a six-nucleotide match to both a V gene segment and a J gene segment. A rearrangement was called productive if the CDR3 had no stop codons and remained in frame with V and J, and every other rearrangement was called non-productive. CDR3 was defined according to IMGT convention as the region running from the second conserved V-encoded cysteine to the conserved J-encoded phenylalanine. The earlier analysis of about 620 of the donors excluded sequences that lacked an unambiguous match to a single V gene segment. An earlier analysis of 550 to 650 of the donors classified V segments as functional when productive rearrangements were above 56.7% and as segregating when the standard deviation between donors was above 5%. A statistical classification framework was built for diagnosing cytomegalovirus status from the catalog of TCR beta chain sequences. In a later analysis, TCR nucleotide sequences were compared against IMGT/GENE-DB human TR gene sequences so that V and J genes could be assigned. Using the TCRdist pipeline, a later analysis assigned CDR3 sequences along with most-parsimonious VDJ recombination scenarios. In a later analysis, each TCR beta chain was defined by its CDR3 amino acid sequence together with its V-gene family, and reads without a unique V-gene family were excluded. As a way to deal with suspected cross-contamination and a sequencing artifact, a later analysis dropped over 550 nucleotide sequences that were highly shared and had low generation probability. In a later analysis, a clonal expansion index for each public chain was calculated from normalized within-repertoire ranks of inferred template counts. A later analysis computed generation probabilities with a VDJ recombination model fitted to out-of-frame rearrangements, and checked the results against IGoR. A later analysis scored TCR-TCR, TCR-HLA and TCR-CMV co-occurrence with hypergeometric tests, applying a repertoire-size bias correction to TCR pairs. False discovery rates were estimated in a later analysis by permuting HLA or CMV assignments 20 times. In a later analysis, co-occurring TCRs were grouped with DBSCAN, and TCRdist sequence similarity was added when clustering was performed within HLA-allele-positive subsets. Repertoires with fewer than 30,000 or more than 120,000 public chains, plus five repertoires with anomalous nucleotide sharing, were excluded from co-occurrence clustering. TCRdb limited this immuneACCESS table to in-frame rearrangements with V and J called. A share of clones is missing; checked studies link under half to unresolved V genes, and the rest is unexplained. D and trimming come from the DNA, and the V and J calls and clone size come from that table. Counted in this sample were approximately 110,000 clones; 69% of them appeared once. Around 3.5% of the sample belongs to the ten largest clones.

CDR1 and CDR2, looked up from the germline V gene, are SGHTA and FQGNSA. The trim is 5 bases for V and 6 bases for J, with a gap of 14 bases between the germline ends. From cysteine to phenylalanine, the CDR3 is 14 amino acids long. Only CDR3 DNA is held: 42 bases, read in frame from base 1. The chain couples TRBV7-2 to TRBJ2-1; confidence is insufficient to name the D gene. The sequenced material came from PBMCs. This receptor was taken from a man aged 25 to 40 in good health and CMV-seronegative. The CDR3 reads CASSAAYQVNEQFF. The DNA sequence is as follows: TGTGCCAGCAGCGCCGCCTATCAGGTCAATGAGCAGTTCTTC.